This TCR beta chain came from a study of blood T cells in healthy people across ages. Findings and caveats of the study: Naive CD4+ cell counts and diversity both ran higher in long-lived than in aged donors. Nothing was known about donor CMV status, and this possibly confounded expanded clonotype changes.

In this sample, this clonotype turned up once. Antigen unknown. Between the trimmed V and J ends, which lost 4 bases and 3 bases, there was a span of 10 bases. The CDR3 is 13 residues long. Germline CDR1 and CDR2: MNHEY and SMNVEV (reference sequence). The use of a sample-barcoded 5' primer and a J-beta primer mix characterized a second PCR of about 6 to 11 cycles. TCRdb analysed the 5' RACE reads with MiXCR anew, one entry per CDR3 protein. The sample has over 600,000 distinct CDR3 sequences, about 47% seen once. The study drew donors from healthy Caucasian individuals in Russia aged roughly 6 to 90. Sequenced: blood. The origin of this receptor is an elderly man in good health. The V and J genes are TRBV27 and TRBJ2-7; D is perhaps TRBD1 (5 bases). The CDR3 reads CASSWGPGYEQYF. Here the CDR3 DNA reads TGTGCCAGCAGTTGGGGCCCGGGCTACGAGCAGTACTTC.